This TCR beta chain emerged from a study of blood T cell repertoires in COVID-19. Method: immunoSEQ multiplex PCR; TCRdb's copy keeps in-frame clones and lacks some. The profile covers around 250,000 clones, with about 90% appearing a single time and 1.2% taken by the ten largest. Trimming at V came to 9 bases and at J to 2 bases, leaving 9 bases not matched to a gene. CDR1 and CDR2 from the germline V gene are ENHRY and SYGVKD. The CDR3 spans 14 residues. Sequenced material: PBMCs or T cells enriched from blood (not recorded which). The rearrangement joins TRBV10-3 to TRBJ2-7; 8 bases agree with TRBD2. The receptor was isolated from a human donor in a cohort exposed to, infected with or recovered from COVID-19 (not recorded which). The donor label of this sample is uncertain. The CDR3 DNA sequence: TGTGCCATTTCGGCGGGGGGCGGGGCCTACGAGCAGTACTTC. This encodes CAISAGGGAYEQYF.